The next 9 T cell receptor beta chains were all read from a single sample in a study of blood T cells in healthy people across ages. A sample-barcoded 5' primer and a J-beta primer mix were used in a second PCR of roughly 6 to 11 cycles. TCRdb re-called the 5' RACE reads through MiXCR, storing one row per CDR3 protein. The sample has roughly 1.9 million distinct CDR3 sequences, approximately 39% seen once. Sequencing input: blood. These receptors were taken from a human donor in good health.

The genes are TRBV6-1 and TRBJ2-7; 10 bases are a match to TRBD2. The J call is uncertain, as TRBJ2-5 better fits the DNA end. The CDR3 is 18 residues long. Germline V lookup: CDR1 MNHNS, CDR2 SASEGT. The CDR3 reads CASSEAPSGGALLETQYF. The CDR3 bases are TGTGCCAGCAGTGAAGCGCCCAGCGGGGGGGCTTTATTGGAGACCCAGTACTTC.

This clonotype has at least ten counts. This chain joins TRBV6-5 and TRBJ2-3; tentatively, D is TRBD2 (6 bases). Germline-derived CDR1 and CDR2 are MNHEY and SVGAGI. The V end lost 0 bases, the J end lost 4 bases, and 8 bases lay between the germline ends. The CDR3 runs 14 residues. The CDR3 DNA follows: TGTGCCAGCAGTTACTCGGCTAGCGCAGATACGCAGTATTTT. Protein: CASSYSASADTQYF.

This clonotype was seen only a few times. This chain uses TRBV20-1 with TRBJ2-3; 9 nucleotides align to TRBD2. The CDR3 contains 15 residues. V lost 3 bases, J lost 3 bases, and 7 bases stayed unmatched. In germline, CDR1 is DFQATT, CDR2 SNEGSKA (reference sequence). DNA of the CDR3: TGCAGTGCTAGTTCAGCGGGGGGTATAACAGATACGCAGTATTTT. Its protein product is CSASSAGGITDTQYF.

This clonotype appeared a few times. The rearrangement joins TRBV27 to TRBJ1-2; D possibly corresponds to TRBD1 (5 bases). V dropped 4 bases and J dropped 3 bases, with 15 bases sitting between them. Germline V gene data show CDR1 as MNHEY and CDR2 as SMNVEV (reference sequence). There are 15 residues in the CDR3. Here the CDR3 reads CASSSRPGDHYGYTF. CDR3 nucleotide sequence: TGTGCCAGCAGTTCCCGCCCCGGGGACCACTATGGCTACACCTTC.

The chain uses TRBV7-9 and TRBJ2-1; 9 nucleotides align to TRBD2. After removal of 5 bases from V and 3 bases from J, the junction contained 8 bases not matched to a gene. CDR1 and CDR2 (germline): SEHNR, FQNEAQ (reference sequence). This CDR3 is 16 amino acids long. The CDR3 protein is CASSPPAGGLYNEQFF. CDR3 DNA: TGTGCCAGCAGCCCCCCAGCGGGGGGCCTCTACAATGAGCAGTTCTTC.

The genes are TRBV15 and TRBJ2-2; possible D gene TRBD1, 6 bases. Trimming took 3 bases from V and 3 from J, leaving 17 bases between them. The CDR3 spans 17 residues. CDR1 LNHNV and CDR2 YYDKDF come from the germline V gene (reference sequence). CDR3 loop: CATSRPPGQDYTGELFF. CDR3 nucleotide sequence: TGTGCCACCAGCAGGCCCCCGGGACAAGACTACACCGGGGAGCTGTTTTTT. The full variable domain, completed using reference TRBV15 and TRBJ2-2, is DAMVIQNPRYQVTQFGKPVTLSCSQTLNHNVMYWYQQKSSQAPKLLFHYYDKDFNNEADTPDNFQSRRPNTSFCFLDIRSPGLGDTAMYLCATSRPPGQDYTGELFFGEGSRLTVL.

This clonotype was counted a few times. This rearrangement joins TRBV3-1 to TRBJ2-5; perhaps TRBD2 as D (5 bases). CDR1 LGHDT and CDR2 YNNKEL come from the germline V gene (reference sequence). There are 13 residues in the CDR3. Trimming removed 5 bases from V and 2 bases from J, with 9 bases in between. Here the CDR3 DNA reads TGTGCCAGCAGCGCTTCGGGGCAAGAGACCCAGTACTTC. Residues: CASSASGQETQYF.

This clonotype was observed many times. V and J are TRBV20-1 and TRBJ1-1, with D possibly TRBD1 on 5 matching bases. The CDR3 has 15 amino acids. V was shortened by 0 bases and J by 4 bases, with 15 bases between the two germline ends. The germline V gene has CDR1 DFQATT and CDR2 SNEGSKA (reference sequence). The CDR3 DNA is TGCAGTGCTAGAGACAGATGGGACTCGGCCACTGAAGCTTTCTTT. Protein product: CSARDRWDSATEAFF.

This clonotype was counted a few times. This chain joins TRBV5-1 and TRBJ2-7; possibly TRBD2 for D (5 bases). Germline assignment: CDR1 SGHRS and CDR2 YFSETQ. V was pared by 0 bases and J by 2 bases, with 12 bases between. The CDR3 spans 15 residues. CDR3 coding DNA: TGCGCCAGCAGCTTGGCTAGCCGGGGTCCCTACGAGCAGTACTTC. Translation gives CASSLASRGPYEQYF.